This T cell receptor beta chain was recorded in a study of blood T cell repertoires in COVID-19. Study overall: COVID-19 samples from acute and convalescent phases originated in the United States, Italy and Spain. PBMCs, B-cell-depleted T cells, or T cells were the source of the cDNA or gDNA that made up the material.

Assay used: immunoSEQ multiplex PCR; TCRdb lists only in-frame clones, some missing. The sample lists about 360,000 clones; 80% to 90% were seen once. Seattle patients were enrolled during active infection and followed longitudinally. This clonotype originated in a woman between 55 and 75 years old with COVID-19, enrolled during active disease. The sequenced sample was peripheral blood.

CDR3 DNA sequence: TGTGCCAGCAGTTACCGGGGATACTACGAGCAGTACTTC. Translation gives CASSYRGYYEQYF. The genes are TRBV6-5 and TRBJ2-7, with D tentatively TRBD2 (5 bases). Germline-derived CDR1 and CDR2 are MNHEY and SVGAGI. The CDR3 is 13 residues long. V was pared by 2 bases and J by 3 bases, with 8 bases between.